This is a list of T cell receptor beta chains from one sample in a study of blood T cell repertoires in COVID-19. TCRdb's copy holds only in-frame clones and misses some; the assay was immunoSEQ multiplex PCR. The repertoire holds hundreds of thousands of clones, with about 89% as singletons. The material sequenced was peripheral blood. These receptors all come from a woman aged 25 to 39 with acute or convalescent COVID-19. Each CDR3 is given with its conserved first and last residue. D genes are given only for firm matches. Size values are once, few and many counts, or a class for expanded clones, and some rows have none.

V,D,J,size,CDR3,DNA
TRBV7-6,.,TRBJ2-3,once,CASSRTDLSTDTQYF,TGTGCCAGCAGCCGGACAGATTTAAGCACAGATACGCAGTATTTT
TRBV23-1,TRBD1,TRBJ2-3,.,CASSRDSFTDTQYF,TGCGCCAGCAGTCGGGACAGCTTCACAGATACGCAGTATTTT
TRBV5-6,.,TRBJ1-1,.,CASRQGIAEAFF,TGTGCCAGCAGGCAGGGGATCGCTGAAGCTTTCTTT
TRBV18,TRBD2,TRBJ2-5,.,CASSPIWTSGAQYQETQYF,TGTGCCAGCTCACCGATCTGGACTAGCGGAGCACAGTACCAAGAGACCCAGTACTTC
TRBV5-1,TRBD2,TRBJ2-5,once,CASSLAVAGGQETQYF,TGCGCCAGCAGCTTGGCCGTAGCGGGGGGTCAAGAGACCCAGTACTTC
TRBV2,.,TRBJ2-1,.,CETPWILYNEQFF,TGTGAGACTCCATGGATTCTATACAATGAGCAGTTCTTC
TRBV29-1,TRBD2,TRBJ2-1,.,CSVTTSGTIYEQFF,TGCAGCGTTACTACATCCGGGACTATCTATGAGCAGTTCTTC
TRBV27,.,TRBJ2-1,.,CASSLWGVAYNEQFF,TGTGCCAGCAGTTTATGGGGGGTGGCTTACAATGAGCAGTTCTTC
TRBV19,.,TRBJ2-3,once,CASGDWGVTDTQYF,TGTGCCAGTGGGGATTGGGGGGTCACAGATACGCAGTATTTT
TRBV11-3,TRBD1,TRBJ1-2,.,CASNRTGGLDGYTF,TGTGCCAGCAACCGGACAGGGGGTCTGGATGGCTACACCTTC
TRBV6-5,TRBD1,TRBJ1-2,.,CASSLAGGNYGYTF,TGTGCCAGCAGTTTGGCAGGGGGAAACTATGGCTACACCTTC
TRBV5-1,TRBD1,TRBJ1-2,.,CASNGGTGHGYTF,TGCGCCAGCAATGGGGGGACAGGGCATGGCTACACCTTC
TRBV9,TRBD1,TRBJ1-3,once,CASSIDLGTGKRDPGNTIYF,TGTGCCAGCAGCATAGACTTAGGGACAGGCAAAAGGGACCCTGGAAACACCATATATTTT
TRBV7-6,TRBD2,TRBJ2-2,.,CASSRISSGGAGELFF,TGTGCCAGCAGCCGTATATCCAGCGGGGGCGCCGGGGAGCTGTTTTTT
TRBV29-1,TRBD2,TRBJ2-1,.,CSAVLAHYNEQFF,TGCAGCGCAGTACTAGCGCACTACAATGAGCAGTTCTTC